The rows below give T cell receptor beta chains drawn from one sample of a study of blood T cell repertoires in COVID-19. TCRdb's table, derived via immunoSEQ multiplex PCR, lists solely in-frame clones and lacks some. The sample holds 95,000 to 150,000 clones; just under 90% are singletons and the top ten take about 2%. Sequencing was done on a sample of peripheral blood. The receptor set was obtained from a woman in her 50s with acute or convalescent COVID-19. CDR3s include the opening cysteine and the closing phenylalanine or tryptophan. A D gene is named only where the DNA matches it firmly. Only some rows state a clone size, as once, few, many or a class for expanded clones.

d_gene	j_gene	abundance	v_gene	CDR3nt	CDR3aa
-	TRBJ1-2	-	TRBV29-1	TGCAGCGAAGGACAGACTAACTATGGCTACACCTTC	CSEGQTNYGYTF
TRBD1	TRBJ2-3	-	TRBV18	TGTGCCAGCTCCCAGGGGGACGGTGGGAGCACAGATACGCAGTATTTT	CASSQGDGGSTDTQYF
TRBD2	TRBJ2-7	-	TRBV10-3	TGTGCCACACAAAACTCCTTCGCGGGAGGCAACGAGCAGTACTTC	CATQNSFAGGNEQYF
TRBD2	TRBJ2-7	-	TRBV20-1	TGCAGTGCTAGTAATCTAGCGGGCGTCTCGAGCTCCTACGAGCAGTACTTC	CSASNLAGVSSSYEQYF
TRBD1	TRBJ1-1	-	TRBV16	TGTGCCAGCAGTAGGGACAGGGTGAACACTGAAGCTTTCTTT	CASSRDRVNTEAFF
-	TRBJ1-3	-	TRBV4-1	TGCGCCAGCAGCTTATCCGGGACACTCTCTGGAAACACCATATATTTT	CASSLSGTLSGNTIYF
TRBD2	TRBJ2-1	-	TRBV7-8	TGTGCCAGCAGCCTTTTGACTAGCGGTACCCCCAATGAGCAGTTCTTC	CASSLLTSGTPNEQFF
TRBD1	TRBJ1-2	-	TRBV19	TGTGCCACTGAAACGACAGGGATTAACTATGGCTACACCTTC	CATETTGINYGYTF
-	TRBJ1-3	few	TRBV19	TGTGCCAGTACCACACCACAGGGTTACGGAAACACCATATATTTT	CASTTPQGYGNTIYF
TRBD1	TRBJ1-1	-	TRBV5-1	TGCGCCAGCAGCTTGGCACAGGGGGCCGGTGAAGCTTTCTTT	CASSLAQGAGEAFF
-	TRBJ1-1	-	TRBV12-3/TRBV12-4	TGTGCCAGCAGTTTACTAGAGAACACTGAAGCTTTCTTT	CASSLLENTEAFF
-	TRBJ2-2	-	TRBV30	TGTGCCTGCCCGATAGGGGTAAGGGGTACCGGGGAGCTGTTTTTT	CACPIGVRGTGELFF
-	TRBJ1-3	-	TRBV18	TGTGCCAGCTCACCGGGAGGAGGGCCCTCTGGAAACACCATATATTTT	CASSPGGGPSGNTIYF
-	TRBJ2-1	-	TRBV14	TGTGCCAGCAGCCCGAGGCCACTGTTCTCCTACAATGAGCAGTTCTTC	CASSPRPLFSYNEQFF
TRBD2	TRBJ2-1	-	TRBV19	TGTGCCAGTAGTATAGAGTCGGGGGGGCCGTGGGATGAGCAGTTCTTC	CASSIESGGPWDEQFF
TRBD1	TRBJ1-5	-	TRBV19	TGTGCCAGTAACGGACAGGGGCAGCCCCAGCATTTT	CASNGQGQPQHF
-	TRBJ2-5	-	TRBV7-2	TGTGCCAGCAGCCAGGTGGACGGGAGCCAAGAGACCCAGTACTTC	CASSQVDGSQETQYF
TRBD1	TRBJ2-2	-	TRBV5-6	TGTGCCAGCAGCGCAACAGGGGGCTGGATCGGGGAGCTGTTTTTT	CASSATGGWIGELFF
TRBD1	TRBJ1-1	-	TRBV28	TGTGCCAGCAGTTTATCACCGACAGGGCGAGGCACTGAAGCTTTCTTT	CASSLSPTGRGTEAFF
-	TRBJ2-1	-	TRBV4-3	TGCGCCAGCAGCCCTCGGGTCGGCTACAATGAGCAGTTCTTC	CASSPRVGYNEQFF
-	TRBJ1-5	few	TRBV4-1	TGCGCCAGCAGCCAAGGATCGACACAGCGGAATCAGCCCCAGCATTTT	CASSQGSTQRNQPQHF
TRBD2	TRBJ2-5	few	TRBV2	TGTGCCAGCAGAATTAGCTTAGCGGGAGGACCGCGGGAGACCCAGTACTTC	CASRISLAGGPRETQYF
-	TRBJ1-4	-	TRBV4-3	TGCGCCAGCAGCCAAGATGGGAGGGGAAATGAAAAACTGTTTTTT	CASSQDGRGNEKLFF
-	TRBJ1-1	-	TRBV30	TGTGCCTGGAGTCCCCGTCTGTCTTCTGAAGCTTTCTTT	CAWSPRLSSEAFF
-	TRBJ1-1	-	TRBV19	TGTGCCAGTAGTATTGGGGGGGCTGAAGCTTTCTTT	CASSIGGAEAFF
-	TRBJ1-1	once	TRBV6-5	TGTGCCAGCAGTAAACGTACGGGGGACACTGAAGCTTTCTTT	CASSKRTGDTEAFF
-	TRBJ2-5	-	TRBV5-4	TGTGCCAGCAGCTTGATCAGTACCCAAGAGACCCAGTACTTC	CASSLISTQETQYF
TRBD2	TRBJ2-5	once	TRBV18	TGTGCCAGCTCGCGGACTAGCGGGATCCGGGAGACCCAGTACTTC	CASSRTSGIRETQYF
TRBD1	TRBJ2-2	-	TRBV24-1	TGTGCCACCAGTGATAGAAAGACAGGGGGAATCACCGGGGAGCTGTTTTTT	CATSDRKTGGITGELFF
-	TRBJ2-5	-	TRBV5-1	TGCGCCAGCACCTCTACCTACCAAGAGACCCAGTACTTC	CASTSTYQETQYF
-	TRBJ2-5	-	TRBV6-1	TGTGCCAGCAGTGAAGGCTCTCGGCAGGGCCCCTATGGGACCCAGTACTTC	CASSEGSRQGPYGTQYF
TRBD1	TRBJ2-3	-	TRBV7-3	TGTGCCAGCAGCCAAGGGGACAGAACAAGCACAGATACGCAGTATTTT	CASSQGDRTSTDTQYF
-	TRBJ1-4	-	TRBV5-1	TGCGCCAGCAGCTTGGATCTGGGGAGTGGTGAAAAACTGTTTTTT	CASSLDLGSGEKLFF
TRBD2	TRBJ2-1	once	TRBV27	TGTGCCAGCAGGAACGCCCTGTTTAGCGGGAGTAACTATGAGCAGTTCTTC	CASRNALFSGSNYEQFF
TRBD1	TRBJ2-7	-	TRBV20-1	TGCAGTGCTAGTTGGGACAGAGACTACGAGCAGTACTTC	CSASWDRDYEQYF
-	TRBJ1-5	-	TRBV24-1	TGTGCCACCGGGGGCGGGCGGTATGGCAATCAGCCCCAGCATTTT	CATGGGRYGNQPQHF
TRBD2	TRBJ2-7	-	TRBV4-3	TGCGCCAGCAGCCAAGATTACGTACTAGCGGGGGACGAGCAGTACTTC	CASSQDYVLAGDEQYF
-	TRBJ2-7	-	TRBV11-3	TGTGCCAGCAGCCTACAGGGAGTTACCTACGAGCAGTACTTC	CASSLQGVTYEQYF
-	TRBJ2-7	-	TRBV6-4	TGTGCCAGCAGTGACATCACAAGGAGCTCCTACGAGCAGTACTTC	CASSDITRSSYEQYF
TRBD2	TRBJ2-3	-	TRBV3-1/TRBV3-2	TGTGCCAGCAGCCTTAGAGCGGGGCGCACAGATACGCAGTATTTT	CASSLRAGRTDTQYF
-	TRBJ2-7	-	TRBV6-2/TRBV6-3	TGTGCCAGCAGTTACTCGTTGGGGGCGGACGGCGAGCAGTACTTC	CASSYSLGADGEQYF
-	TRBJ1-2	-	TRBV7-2	TGTGCCAGCAGCTCTGAGTTCCCCTGGTCGAGCGGCTACACCTTC	CASSSEFPWSSGYTF
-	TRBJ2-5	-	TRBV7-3	TGTGCCAGCAGCCCCACACAGCAAGAGACCCAGTACTTC	CASSPTQQETQYF
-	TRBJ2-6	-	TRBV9	TGTGCCAGCAGCATTTCAGGATCCTCTGGGGCCAACGTCCTGACTTTC	CASSISGSSGANVLTF
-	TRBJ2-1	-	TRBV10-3	TGTGCCATCAGTGGGCGGGGGGGACAGGTCCACAATGAGCAGTTCTTC	CAISGRGGQVHNEQFF
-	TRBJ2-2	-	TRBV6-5	TGTGCCAGCAGTTACTGGCGAGGAGGGGTGGCCGGGGAGCTGTTTTTT	CASSYWRGGVAGELFF
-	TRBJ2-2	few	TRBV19	TGTGCCAGTAGTACGGTGAGCACCGGGGAGCTGTTTTTT	CASSTVSTGELFF
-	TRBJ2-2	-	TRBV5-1	TGCGCCAGCAGCTTGAAGAGGGCCGGGGAGCTGTTTTTT	CASSLKRAGELFF
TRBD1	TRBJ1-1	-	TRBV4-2	TGTGCCAGCAGCCAAGGTGCCGGACAGGGGGCCGTTAACACTGAAGCTTTCTTT	CASSQGAGQGAVNTEAFF
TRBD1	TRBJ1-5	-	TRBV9	TGTGCCAGCAGCGACACGGGACAGCTCAATCAGCCCCAGCATTTT	CASSDTGQLNQPQHF
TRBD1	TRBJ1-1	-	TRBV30	TGTGCCTGGAGTACTTATAGGACAGGGGGATGGACTGAAGCTTTCTTT	CAWSTYRTGGWTEAFF
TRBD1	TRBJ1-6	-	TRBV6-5	TGTGCCAGCAGTCGGACAGGGGAGGCTTCACCCCTCCACTTT	CASSRTGEASPLHF
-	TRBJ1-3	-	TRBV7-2	TGTGCCAGCAGTTTTCAGAACGGAAACACCATATATTTT	CASSFQNGNTIYF
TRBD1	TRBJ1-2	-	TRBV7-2	TGTGCCAGCAGCTTAGCGACAGGGAACTATGGCTACACCTTC	CASSLATGNYGYTF